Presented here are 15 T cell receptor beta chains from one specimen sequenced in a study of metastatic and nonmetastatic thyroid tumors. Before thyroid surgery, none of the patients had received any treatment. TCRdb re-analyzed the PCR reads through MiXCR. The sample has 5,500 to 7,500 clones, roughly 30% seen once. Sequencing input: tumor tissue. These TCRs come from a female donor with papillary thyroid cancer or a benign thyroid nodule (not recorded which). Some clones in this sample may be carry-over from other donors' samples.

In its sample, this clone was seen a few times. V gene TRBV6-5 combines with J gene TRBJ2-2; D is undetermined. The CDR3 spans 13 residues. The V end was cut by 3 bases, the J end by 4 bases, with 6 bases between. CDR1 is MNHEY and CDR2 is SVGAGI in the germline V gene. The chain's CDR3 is CASSYGSTGELFF. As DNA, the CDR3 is TGTGCCAGCAGTTATGGCAGCACCGGGGAGCTGTTTTTT.

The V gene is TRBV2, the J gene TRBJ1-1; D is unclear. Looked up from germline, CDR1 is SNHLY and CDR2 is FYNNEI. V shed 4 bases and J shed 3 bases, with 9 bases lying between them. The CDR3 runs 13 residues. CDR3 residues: CASSVDGYTEAFF. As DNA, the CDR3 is TGTGCCAGCAGTGTCGACGGATACACTGAAGCTTTCTTT.

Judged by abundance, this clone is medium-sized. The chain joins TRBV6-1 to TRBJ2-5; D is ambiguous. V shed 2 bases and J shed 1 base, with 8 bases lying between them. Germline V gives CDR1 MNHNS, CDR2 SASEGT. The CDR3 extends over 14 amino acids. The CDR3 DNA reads TGTGCCAGCAGTGAACCGATAGTCCAAGAGACCCAGTACTTC. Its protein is CASSEPIVQETQYF.

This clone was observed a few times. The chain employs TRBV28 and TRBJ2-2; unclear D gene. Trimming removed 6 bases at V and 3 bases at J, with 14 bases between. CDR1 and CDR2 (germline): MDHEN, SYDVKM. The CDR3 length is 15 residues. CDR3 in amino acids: CASSPPSPDTGELFF. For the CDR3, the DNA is TGTGCCAGCAGCCCACCCTCGCCGGACACCGGGGAGCTGTTTTTT.

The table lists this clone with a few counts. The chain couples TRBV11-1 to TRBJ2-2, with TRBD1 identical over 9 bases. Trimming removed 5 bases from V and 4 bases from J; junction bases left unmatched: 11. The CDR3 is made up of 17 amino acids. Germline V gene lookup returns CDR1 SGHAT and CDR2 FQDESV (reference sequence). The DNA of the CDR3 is TGTGCCAGCAGCCCGTCGACAGGGGGTTCCGTCACCGGGGAGCTGTTTTTT. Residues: CASSPSTGGSVTGELFF.

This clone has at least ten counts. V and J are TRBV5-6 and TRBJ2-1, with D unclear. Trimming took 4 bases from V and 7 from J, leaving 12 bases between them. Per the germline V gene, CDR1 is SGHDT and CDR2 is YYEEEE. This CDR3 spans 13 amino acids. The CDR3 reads CASSPDLYNEQFF. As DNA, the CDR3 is TGTGCCAGCAGCCCTGACCTCTATAATGAGCAGTTCTTC.

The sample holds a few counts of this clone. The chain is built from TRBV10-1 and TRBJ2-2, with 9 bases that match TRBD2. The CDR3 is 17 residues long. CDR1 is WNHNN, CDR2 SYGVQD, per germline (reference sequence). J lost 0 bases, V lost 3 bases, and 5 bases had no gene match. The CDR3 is CASSDPGLAANTGELFF. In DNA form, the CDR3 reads TGCGCCAGCAGTGACCCGGGACTAGCTGCGAACACCGGGGAGCTGTTTTTT.

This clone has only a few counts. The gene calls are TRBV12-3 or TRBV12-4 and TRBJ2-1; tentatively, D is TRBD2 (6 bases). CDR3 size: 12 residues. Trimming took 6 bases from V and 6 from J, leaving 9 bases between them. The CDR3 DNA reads TGTGCCAGCAGGACTAGTGGCAATGAGCAGTTCTTC. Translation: CASRTSGNEQFF.

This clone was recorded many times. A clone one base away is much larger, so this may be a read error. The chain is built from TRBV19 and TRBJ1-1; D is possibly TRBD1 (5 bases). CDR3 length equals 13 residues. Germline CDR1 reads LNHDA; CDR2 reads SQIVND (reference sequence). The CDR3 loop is CAGSSDRNTEAFF. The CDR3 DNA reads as TGTGCCGGTAGTAGCGACAGGAACACTGAAGCTTTCTTT.

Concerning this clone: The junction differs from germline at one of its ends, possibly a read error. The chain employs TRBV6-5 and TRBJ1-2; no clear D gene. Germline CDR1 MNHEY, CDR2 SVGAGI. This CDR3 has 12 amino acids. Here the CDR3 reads CASSYGTYGYPF. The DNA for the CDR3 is TGTGCCAGCAGTTATGGTACCTATGGCTACCCCTTC.

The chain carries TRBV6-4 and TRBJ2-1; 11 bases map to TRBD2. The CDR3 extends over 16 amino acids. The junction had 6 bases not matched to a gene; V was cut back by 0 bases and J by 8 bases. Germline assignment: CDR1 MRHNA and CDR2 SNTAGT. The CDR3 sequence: CASSDSSGGANDEQFF. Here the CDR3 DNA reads TGTGCCAGCAGTGACTCTAGCGGGGGGGCTAATGATGAGCAGTTCTTC.

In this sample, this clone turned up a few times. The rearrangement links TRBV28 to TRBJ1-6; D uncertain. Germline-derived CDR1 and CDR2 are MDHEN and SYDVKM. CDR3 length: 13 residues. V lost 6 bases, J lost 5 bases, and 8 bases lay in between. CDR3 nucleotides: TGTGCCAGCAGGCGGGGTCATAATTCACCCCTCCACTTT. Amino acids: CASRRGHNSPLHF.

The CDR3 coding sequence is TGTGCCAGCAGCAACCCCGAGACAGGGGGCTACGAGCAGTACTTC. Protein product: CASSNPETGGYEQYF. The chain employs TRBV12-3 or TRBV12-4 and TRBJ2-7, with 9 bases fitting TRBD1. The V segment lost 6 bases and the J segment 3 bases; nucleotides outside the gene matches: 9. The CDR3 has 15 amino acids.

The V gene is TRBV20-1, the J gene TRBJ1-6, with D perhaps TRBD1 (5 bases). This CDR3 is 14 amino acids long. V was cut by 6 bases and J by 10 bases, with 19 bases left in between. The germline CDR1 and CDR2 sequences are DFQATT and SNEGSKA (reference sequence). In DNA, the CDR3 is TGCAGTGCGGAGGGACGGCTTGGTGAGTCACCCCTCCACTTT. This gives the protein CSAEGRLGESPLHF.

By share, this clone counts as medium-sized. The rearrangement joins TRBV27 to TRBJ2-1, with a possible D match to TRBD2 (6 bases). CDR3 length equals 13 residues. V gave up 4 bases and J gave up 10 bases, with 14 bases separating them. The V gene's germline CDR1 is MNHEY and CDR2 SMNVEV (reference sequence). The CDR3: CASSSVVGREQFF. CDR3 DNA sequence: TGTGCCAGCAGTTCCGTAGTGGGGAGGGAGCAGTTCTTC.